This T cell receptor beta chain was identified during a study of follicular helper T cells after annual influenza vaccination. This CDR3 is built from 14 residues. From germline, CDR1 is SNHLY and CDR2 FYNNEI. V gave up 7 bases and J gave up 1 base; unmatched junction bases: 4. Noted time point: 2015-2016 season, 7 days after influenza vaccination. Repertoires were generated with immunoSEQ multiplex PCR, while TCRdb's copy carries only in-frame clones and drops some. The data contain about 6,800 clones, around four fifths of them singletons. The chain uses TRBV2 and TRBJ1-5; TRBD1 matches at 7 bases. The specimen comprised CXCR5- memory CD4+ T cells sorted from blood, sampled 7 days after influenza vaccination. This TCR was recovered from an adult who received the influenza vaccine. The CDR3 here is CASNSQGSNQPQHF. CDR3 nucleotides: TGTGCCAGCAACTCACAGGGGAGCAATCAGCCCCAGCATTTT. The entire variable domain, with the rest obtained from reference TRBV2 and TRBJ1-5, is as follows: EPEVTQTPSHQVTQMGQEVILRCVPISNHLYFYWYRQILGQKVEFLVSFYNNEISEKSEIFDDQFSVERPDGSNFTLKIRSTKLEDSAMYFCASNSQGSNQPQHFGDGTRLSIL.